This T cell receptor (beta chain) originates from a study of early T cells in non-severe SARS-CoV-2 infection. For the study at large: Sequencing of bulk RNA from unsorted whole blood was done, without chain pairing.

The CDR3 totals 14 residues. CDR1 is MDHEN and CDR2 is SYDVKM in the germline V gene. The V gene lost 3 bases and the J gene lost 6 bases, with 14 bases spanning the gap. The TCR library protocol was used to attach unique molecular identifiers. These identifiers were attached to individual cDNA molecules. TCRdb independently ran MiXCR on the 5' RACE reads; one entry per CDR3 protein. The table shows about 46,000 distinct CDR3 sequences, with roughly 5.4% occurring only once. In this sample, this clonotype turned up many times. This chain uses TRBV28 with TRBJ1-2; the D gene is possibly TRBD1 (5 bases). The origin of this receptor is an adult who was a healthcare worker with PCR-confirmed SARS-CoV-2 infection or an uninfected control (not recorded which). The material was whole blood, obtained at baseline. CDR3 region: CASSLGVRGHGYTF. The CDR3, as DNA: TGTGCCAGCAGTTTGGGGGTACGAGGGCATGGCTACACCTTC.